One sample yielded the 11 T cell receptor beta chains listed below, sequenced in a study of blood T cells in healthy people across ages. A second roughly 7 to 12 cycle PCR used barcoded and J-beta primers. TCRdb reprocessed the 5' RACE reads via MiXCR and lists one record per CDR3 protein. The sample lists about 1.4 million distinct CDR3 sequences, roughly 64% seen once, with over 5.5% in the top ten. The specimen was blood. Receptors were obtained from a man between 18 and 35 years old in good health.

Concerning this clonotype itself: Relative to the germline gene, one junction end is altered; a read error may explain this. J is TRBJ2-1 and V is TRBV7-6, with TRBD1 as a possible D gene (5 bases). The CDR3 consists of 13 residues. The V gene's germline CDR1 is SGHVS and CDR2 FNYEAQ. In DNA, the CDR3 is TGTACCAGCAGCTTAGGACACGAGAATGAGCAGTTCTTC. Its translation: CTSSLGHENEQFF.

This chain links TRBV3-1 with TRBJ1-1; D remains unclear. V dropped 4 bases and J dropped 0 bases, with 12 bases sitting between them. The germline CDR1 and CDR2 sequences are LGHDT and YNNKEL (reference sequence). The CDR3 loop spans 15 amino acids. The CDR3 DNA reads TGTGCCAGCAGCCCCCGACCGGGTATGAACACTGAAGCTTTCTTT. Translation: CASSPRPGMNTEAFF. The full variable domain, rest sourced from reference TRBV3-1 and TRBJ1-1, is DTAVSQTPKYLVTQMGNDKSIKCEQNLGHDTMYWYKQDSKKFLKIMFSYNNKELIINETVPNRFSPKSPDKAHLNLHINSLELGDSAVYFCASSPRPGMNTEAFFGQGTRLTVV.

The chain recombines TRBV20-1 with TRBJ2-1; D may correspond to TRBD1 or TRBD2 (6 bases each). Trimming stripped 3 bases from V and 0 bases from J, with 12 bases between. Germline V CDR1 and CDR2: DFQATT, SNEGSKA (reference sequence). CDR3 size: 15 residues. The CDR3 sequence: CSASWGASSYNEQFF. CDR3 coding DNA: TGCAGTGCTAGTTGGGGGGCCAGCTCCTACAATGAGCAGTTCTTC.

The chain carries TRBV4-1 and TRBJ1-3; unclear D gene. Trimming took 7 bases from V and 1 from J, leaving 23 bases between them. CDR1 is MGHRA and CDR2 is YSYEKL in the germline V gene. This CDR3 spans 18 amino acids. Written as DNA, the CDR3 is TGCGCCAGCAACGAATCTCCCGGGATGATCCTTTCTGGAAACACCATATATTTT. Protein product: CASNESPGMILSGNTIYF.

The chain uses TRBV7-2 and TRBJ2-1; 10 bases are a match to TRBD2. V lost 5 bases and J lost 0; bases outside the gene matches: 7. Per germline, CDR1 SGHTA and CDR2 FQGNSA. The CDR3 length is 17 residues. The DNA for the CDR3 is TGTGCCAGCAGCACCCCACTAGCGGGGAGCTCCTACAATGAGCAGTTCTTC. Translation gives CASSTPLAGSSYNEQFF.

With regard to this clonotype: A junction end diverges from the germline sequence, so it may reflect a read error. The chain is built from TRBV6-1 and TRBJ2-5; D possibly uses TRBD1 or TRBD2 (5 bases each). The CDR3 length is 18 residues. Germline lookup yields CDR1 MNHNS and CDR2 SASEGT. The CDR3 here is CASRTSGAVGPPQETQYF. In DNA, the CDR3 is TGCGCCAGCAGAACATCCGGGGCCGTAGGGCCCCCACAAGAGACCCAGTACTTC.

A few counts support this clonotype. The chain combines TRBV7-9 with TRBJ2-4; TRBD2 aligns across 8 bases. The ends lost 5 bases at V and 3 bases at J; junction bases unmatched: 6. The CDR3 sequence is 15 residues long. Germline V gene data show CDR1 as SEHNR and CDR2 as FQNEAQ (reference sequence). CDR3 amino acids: CASSPLLADKNIQYF. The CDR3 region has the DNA TGTGCCAGCAGCCCTCTACTAGCGGACAAAAACATTCAGTACTTC.

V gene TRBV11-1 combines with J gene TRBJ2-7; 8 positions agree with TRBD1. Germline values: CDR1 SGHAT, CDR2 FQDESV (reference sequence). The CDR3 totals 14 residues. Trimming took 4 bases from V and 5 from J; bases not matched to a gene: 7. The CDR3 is CASSSHRGSDEQYF. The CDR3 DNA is TGTGCCAGCAGCTCCCACAGGGGGTCCGACGAGCAGTACTTC.

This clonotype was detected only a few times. CDR3 DNA sequence: TGTGCCAGCAGTCAGGGAGGTGGTGATGATACGCAGTATTTT. Protein: CASSQGGGDDTQYF. The V call is TRBV7-2, the J call TRBJ2-3, with TRBD2 as a possible D gene (6 bases). V lost 6 bases to trimming and J lost 6 bases, with 16 bases between them. There are 14 residues in the CDR3. Germline loops: CDR1 SGHTA, CDR2 FQGNSA.

CDR3 nucleotides: TGTGCCAGCAGCCAAGACGGCGGACTAGCGGGAGTAGAGACCCAGTACTTC. Translating it yields CASSQDGGLAGVETQYF. The genes are TRBV3-1 and TRBJ2-5; 13 nucleotides line up with TRBD2. J lost 4 bases, V lost 0 bases, and 5 bases had no gene match. Germline CDR1 and CDR2: LGHDT and YNNKEL (reference sequence). The CDR3 is 17 residues long.

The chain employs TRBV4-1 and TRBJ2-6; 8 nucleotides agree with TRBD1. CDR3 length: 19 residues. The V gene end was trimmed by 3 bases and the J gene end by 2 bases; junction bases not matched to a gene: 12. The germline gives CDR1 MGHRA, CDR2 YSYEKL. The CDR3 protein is CASSHDRFRTGPGANVLTF. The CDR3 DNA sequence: TGCGCCAGCAGCCACGACCGCTTTAGGACAGGGCCTGGGGCCAACGTCCTGACTTTC.